One and the same sample provided the 31 T cell receptor beta chains below, sequenced in a study of CD8+ T cells in alopecia areata (dated by TCRdb to the late 2010s). Library preparation was by the immunoSEQ multiplex PCR assay. RNA was extracted from all samples and reverse transcribed into cDNA, which served as template for TCR sequencing. Held by TCRdb, this immuneACCESS table contains in-frame sequences only and omits some clones. Under half of the omission traces to an unresolved V gene where checked; the cause of the rest is unknown. The sample records about 150,000 clones, less than 65% of which are singletons. 35% to 45% of the sample rests with the top ten. Sequencing input: CD8+ T cells sorted from blood. These receptor sequences come from a human donor in good health.

The genes are TRBV5-1 and TRBJ2-1; 7 positions match TRBD1. V gave up 5 bases and J gave up 7 bases; unmatched junction bases: 3. CDR3 length equals 12 residues. Germline lookup yields CDR1 SGHRS and CDR2 YFSETQ. CDR3 region: CASSMDRNEQFF. CDR3 DNA: TGCGCCAGCAGTATGGACAGGAATGAGCAGTTCTTC.

This sequence joins TRBV28 and TRBJ1-1; D is ambiguous. The CDR3 has 10 amino acids. Germline lookup yields CDR1 MDHEN and CDR2 SYDVKM. V was pared by 4 bases and J by 11 bases, with 8 bases between. CDR3 residues: CASSSVDAFF. The DNA for the CDR3 is TGTGCCAGCAGTTCCGTGGATGCTTTCTTT.

V and J are TRBV29-1 and TRBJ2-1; the D is unclear. The CDR3 has 12 amino acids. V lost 0 bases and J 9 bases, leaving 9 bases between the germline ends. Germline-derived CDR1 and CDR2 are SQVTM and ANQGSEA. CDR3 DNA: TGCAGCGTTGAAGACTTATATCCTGAGCAGTTCTTC. Translation gives CSVEDLYPEQFF.

The rearrangement uses TRBV5-6 and TRBJ1-5; D is undetermined. Trimming removed 4 bases at V and 3 bases at J, with 5 bases between. Germline CDR1 reads SGHDT; CDR2 reads YYEEEE. CDR3 length: 12 residues. Written as DNA, the CDR3 is TGTGCCAGCAGCGTCGACAATCAGCCCCAGCATTTT. It translates to CASSVDNQPQHF. The full variable domain, its missing parts supplied by reference TRBV5-6 and TRBJ1-5, is DAGVTQSPTHLIKTRGQQVTLRCSPKSGHDTVSWYQQALGQGPQFIFQYYEEEERQRGNFPDRFSGHQFPNYSSELNVNALLLGDSALYLCASSVDNQPQHFGDGTRLSIL.

V usage is TRBV27 and J usage is TRBJ1-5; the match to TRBD1 covers 7 bases. Germline V gene lookup returns CDR1 MNHEY and CDR2 SMNVEV (reference sequence). This CDR3 region has 15 residues. V lost 5 bases to trimming and J lost 1 base; unmatched junction nucleotides: 5. The CDR3 region is CASSPRTGSNQPQHF. The CDR3, as DNA: TGTGCCAGCAGTCCCCGGACAGGCAGCAATCAGCCCCAGCATTTT.

The CDR3 DNA is TGCGCCAGCAGCCCTGTAGAGGGAGGGACTGAGCAGTTCTTC. This gives the protein CASSPVEGGTEQFF. This sequence joins TRBV4-1 and TRBJ2-1, with 7 nucleotides matching TRBD2. Germline CDR1 is MGHRA and CDR2 is YSYEKL. Trimming took 4 bases from V and 9 from J; bases not matched to a gene: 9. CDR3 length equals 14 residues.

This clone is termed medium-sized. The same CDR3 also results from other DNA sequences found in this sample. The chain carries TRBV29-1 and TRBJ2-1; no definite D call. CDR3 length: 12 residues. Germline-derived CDR1 and CDR2 are SQVTM and ANQGSEA. The germline V and J ends were trimmed by 4 bases and 0 bases, with 4 bases remaining between them. CDR3: CSVAPSYNEQFF. In nucleotides, the CDR3 is TGCAGCGTTGCCCCCTCCTACAATGAGCAGTTCTTC.

The rearrangement links TRBV28 to TRBJ1-2; the match to TRBD1 covers 7 bases. Germline trimming cut 3 bases from V and 1 base from J; bases unmatched to any gene: 5. The CDR3 length is 15 residues. CDR1 is MDHEN and CDR2 is SYDVKM in the germline V gene. CDR3 DNA sequence: TGTGCCAGCAGTTTGACAGGGCAGAGTAACTATGGCTACACCTTC. Translation: CASSLTGQSNYGYTF.

The gene calls are TRBV10-3 and TRBJ2-5; no firm D call. CDR1 is ENHRY and CDR2 is SYGVKD in the germline V gene. Trimming removed 0 bases at V and 0 bases at J, with 8 bases between. This CDR3 is built from 15 residues. The CDR3 DNA reads TGTGCCATCAGTGAGTCAGCCCGAAACCAAGAGACCCAGTACTTC. Its protein is CAISESARNQETQYF.

The V gene is TRBV27, the J gene TRBJ2-3; the D is unclear. Germline V gene data show CDR1 as MNHEY and CDR2 as SMNVEV (reference sequence). CDR3 length: 14 amino acids. V was pared by 7 bases and J by 4 bases, with 15 bases between. Here the CDR3 reads CASTNGLRADTQYF. CDR3 nucleotide sequence: TGTGCCAGCACTAATGGGCTTAGGGCAGATACGCAGTATTTT.

The chain recombines TRBV7-2 with TRBJ1-5; D gene ambiguous. The CDR3 has 14 residues. Germline CDR1 reads SGHTA; CDR2 reads FQGNSA. V lost 1 base and J 7 bases, leaving 11 bases between the germline ends. CDR3 protein: CASSLEGLPQPQHF. As DNA, the CDR3 is TGTGCCAGCAGCTTAGAGGGCCTGCCCCAGCCCCAGCATTTT.

In its sample, this clone was seen once. V and J are TRBV14 and TRBJ2-7; D remains unclear. The germline V gene has CDR1 SGHDN and CDR2 FVKESK. The V gene lost 4 bases and the J gene lost 2 bases, with 9 bases spanning the gap. The CDR3 length is 13 residues. The CDR3 DNA follows: TGTGCCAGCAGCCCCTCACCCCCCTACGAGCAGTACTTC. Its translation: CASSPSPPYEQYF. Full variable domain (remainder filled in from reference TRBV14 and TRBJ2-7): EAGVTQFPSHSVIEKGQTVTLRCDPISGHDNLYWYRRVMGKEIKFLLHFVKESKQDESGMPNNRFLAERTGGTYSTLKVQPAELEDSGVYFCASSPSPPYEQYFGPGTRLTVT.

The V and J genes are TRBV19 and TRBJ1-2; D is unclear. Looked up from germline, CDR1 is LNHDA and CDR2 is SQIVND (reference sequence). The CDR3 is made up of 13 amino acids. V dropped 4 bases and J dropped 1 base, with 7 bases sitting between them. CDR3 amino acids: CASSSGSNYGYTF. CDR3 nucleotides: TGTGCCAGTAGTAGCGGCAGTAACTATGGCTACACCTTC.

This clone has only one observation. CDR3 nucleotides: TGTGCCAGCAGTTTGGGGCGGGAGACCCAGTACTTC. This sequence encodes CASSLGRETQYF. The rearrangement joins TRBV19 to TRBJ2-5, with D perhaps TRBD1 (5 bases). CDR1 and CDR2 (germline): LNHDA, SQIVND (reference sequence). The CDR3 runs 12 residues. The V gene lost 9 bases and the J gene lost 5 bases, with 13 bases spanning the gap.

The rearrangement joins TRBV4-1 to TRBJ2-5; D gene ambiguous. This CDR3 region has 15 residues. Trimming left V 4 bases short and J 3 bases short, with 15 bases between. Germline V gives CDR1 MGHRA, CDR2 YSYEKL. The CDR3 nucleotides read TGCGCCAGCAGCCCATACGGGCAGCTAGAAGAGACCCAGTACTTC. Residues: CASSPYGQLEETQYF.

J is TRBJ2-7 and V is TRBV7-9, with unresolved D. The CDR3 has 12 residues. The V end was cut by 6 bases, the J end by 7 bases, with 13 bases between. The germline V gene has CDR1 SEHNR and CDR2 FQNEAQ (reference sequence). The CDR3 loop is CASSSIGDEQYF. In DNA form, the CDR3 reads TGTGCCAGCAGTTCCATTGGCGATGAGCAGTACTTC.

CDR3: CASSEMWLGSPNYGYTF. The CDR3, as DNA: TGTGCCAGCAGCGAAATGTGGCTAGGCAGCCCGAACTATGGCTACACCTTC. The chain employs TRBV27 and TRBJ1-2, with D unclear. Deletions cut 6 bases from V and 2 bases from J, with 22 bases between. The CDR3 covers 17 residues. The germline gives CDR1 MNHEY, CDR2 SMNVEV (reference sequence).

A remark on this clone: This sample includes further DNA sequences coding for the same CDR3. This chain uses TRBV9 with TRBJ2-7; TRBD2 is a possible D gene (6 bases). The CDR3 loop spans 14 amino acids. From germline, CDR1 is SGDLS and CDR2 YYNGEE. Trimming removed 0 bases from V and 1 base from J, with 8 bases in between. CDR3 sequence reads: CASSVASGSYEQYF. The CDR3, as DNA: TGTGCCAGCAGCGTAGCGAGCGGGTCCTACGAGCAGTACTTC.

The rearrangement uses TRBV6-5 and TRBJ2-2; D is ambiguous. The V gene's germline CDR1 is MNHEY and CDR2 SVGAGI. CDR3 length: 14 residues. V was pared by 0 bases and J by 4 bases, with 6 bases between. The CDR3 DNA follows: TGTGCCAGCAGTTACTCGGCGTTCACCGGGGAGCTGTTTTTT. This encodes CASSYSAFTGELFF.

The chain recombines TRBV5-6 with TRBJ2-7; TRBD1 matches 8 bases. Germline V lookup: CDR1 SGHDT, CDR2 YYEEEE. V lost 4 bases to trimming and J lost 2 bases; unmatched junction nucleotides: 5. The CDR3 covers 14 residues. The CDR3 DNA sequence: TGTGCCAGCAGCGATGGACAGGGAGCCTACGAGCAGTACTTC. This codes for CASSDGQGAYEQYF.

This clone was detected a few times. The chain uses TRBV13 and TRBJ2-7; 9 nucleotides line up with TRBD2. This CDR3 has 16 amino acids. The germline V gene has CDR1 PRHDT and CDR2 FYEKMQ (reference sequence). With V trimmed by 4 bases and J by 1 base, 8 bases remained unmatched. Here the CDR3 DNA reads TGTGCCAGCAGCTCCCGGACTAGCGCAAGATCCTACGAGCAGTACTTC. Translating it yields CASSSRTSARSYEQYF.

This chain connects TRBV7-9 to TRBJ2-7, with unresolved D. Germline V lookup: CDR1 SEHNR, CDR2 FQNEAQ (reference sequence). This CDR3 has 13 amino acids. V was clipped by 2 bases and J by 6 bases, with 11 bases between them. CDR3 residues: CASSLNSGSEQYF. Written as DNA, the CDR3 is TGTGCCAGCAGCTTAAATTCGGGCTCCGAGCAGTACTTC. Looking up the rest from reference TRBV7-9 and TRBJ2-7 gives the full variable domain: DTGVSQNPRHKITKRGQNVTFRCDPISEHNRLYWYRQTLGQGPEFLTYFQNEAQLEKSRLLSDRFSAERPKGSFSTLEIQRTEQGDSAMYLCASSLNSGSEQYFGPGTRLTVT.

This clone was found a few times. The V gene is TRBV9, the J gene TRBJ1-2; possible D gene TRBD1, 6 bases. V lost 3 bases to trimming and J lost 6 bases, with 18 bases between them. The CDR3 length is 15 residues. CDR1 is SGDLS and CDR2 is YYNGEE in the germline V gene. The CDR3 sequence: CASSAGTTWKDGYTF. The CDR3 coding sequence is TGTGCCAGCAGCGCCGGGACAACTTGGAAGGATGGCTACACCTTC.

There are a few counts of this clone. The genes are TRBV27 and TRBJ1-5; unclear D gene. CDR1 is MNHEY, CDR2 SMNVEV, per germline (reference sequence). This CDR3 comprises 14 residues. Trimming cost V 0 bases and J 0 bases, with 3 bases left between them. The CDR3 sequence: CASSLSDSNQPQHF. Here the CDR3 DNA reads TGTGCCAGCAGTTTATCAGATAGCAATCAGCCCCAGCATTTT.

The table lists this clone with a few counts. This sequence joins TRBV15 and TRBJ2-2; weak D call: TRBD1 (6 bases). CDR1 LNHNV and CDR2 YYDKDF come from the germline V gene (reference sequence). This CDR3 comprises 15 residues. Trimming took 3 bases from V and 5 from J, leaving 13 bases between them. CDR3 amino acids: CATSRFRGGTGELFF. The CDR3 DNA reads as TGTGCCACCAGCAGGTTCAGGGGTGGAACCGGGGAGCTGTTTTTT.

The J gene is TRBJ2-1, the V gene TRBV25-1; 8 nucleotides line up with TRBD1. V shed 9 bases and J 6 bases; nucleotides not matched to a gene: 10. In germline, CDR1 is MGHDK, CDR2 SYGVNS. The CDR3 sequence is 14 residues long. CDR3 in amino acids: CASATGGSVNEQFF. In DNA form, the CDR3 reads TGTGCCAGTGCTACAGGGGGTTCGGTCAATGAGCAGTTCTTC.

In this sample, this clone turned up a few times. This sample includes further DNA sequences coding for the same CDR3. V usage is TRBV29-1 and J usage is TRBJ2-2; perhaps TRBD2 as D (6 bases). The CDR3 runs 14 residues. Deletions cut 5 bases from V and 1 base from J, with 11 bases between. CDR1 and CDR2 (germline): SQVTM, ANQGSEA. The CDR3 sequence is CSVSGTLNTGELFF. The CDR3 DNA sequence: TGCAGCGTTAGTGGGACTTTGAACACCGGGGAGCTGTTTTTT.

The V gene is TRBV11-1, the J gene TRBJ2-1; D is possibly TRBD2 (6 bases). V was shortened by 2 bases and J by 6 bases, with 20 bases between the two germline ends. The germline V gene encodes CDR1 SGHAT and CDR2 FQDESV (reference sequence). The length of the CDR3 is 17 residues. The CDR3 DNA reads as TGTGCCAGCAGCTTACCCCCGGGTGGAGGGAGTAGCAATGAGCAGTTCTTC. It codes for CASSLPPGGGSSNEQFF.

This clone was seen only a few times. This chain connects TRBV19 to TRBJ2-7; tentatively, D is TRBD2 (5 bases). Germline CDR1 LNHDA, CDR2 SQIVND (reference sequence). The CDR3 consists of 15 residues. V lost 6 bases and J lost 0, with 15 bases in between. The CDR3 DNA follows: TGTGCCAGTAGCCCTGATTGGAGCGGCTCCTACGAGCAGTACTTC. Translation gives CASSPDWSGSYEQYF.

This clone has ten or more counts. This sample includes further DNA sequences coding for the same CDR3. V gene TRBV19 combines with J gene TRBJ1-1; tentative D call: TRBD1 (6 bases). CDR3 length: 14 amino acids. Germline V lookup: CDR1 LNHDA, CDR2 SQIVND (reference sequence). V was cut by 5 bases and J by 1 base, with 11 bases left in between. CDR3 sequence reads: CASSAGRGNTEAFF. In DNA, the CDR3 is TGTGCCAGTAGTGCGGGCAGGGGGAACACTGAAGCTTTCTTT.

The rearrangement links TRBV6-5 to TRBJ1-2; D call uncertain. Trimming took 2 bases from V and 0 from J, leaving 13 bases between them. This CDR3 has 16 amino acids. The germline CDR1 and CDR2 sequences are MNHEY and SVGAGI. This CDR3 reads CASSYVYTGANYGYTF. As DNA, the CDR3 is TGTGCCAGCAGTTACGTATACACGGGAGCTAACTATGGCTACACCTTC.